This TCR beta chain was retrieved from a study of PD-L1 blockade in urothelial cancer. Background on the study: About 90% of the roughly 29 patients were men who had bladder-origin urothelial cancer. Patients had received 0 to 3 prior chemotherapy regimens. Study-wide results and caveats: Tumor-associated TCR clones expanded more in blood at 3 weeks in patients with durable benefit.

The table came from immunoSEQ multiplex PCR; TCRdb's copy has only in-frame clones and leaves some out. The sample consists of over 15,000 clones, roughly 87% of them appearing once. As for this clone: Its antigen is undetermined.

With V trimmed by 3 bases and J by 2 bases, 2 bases remained unmatched. The CDR3 length is 15 residues. CDR1 is SGHDT, CDR2 YYEEEE, per germline. The sample in question was PBMCs, obtained around atezolizumab (anti-PD-L1) treatment. This chain connects TRBV5-6 to TRBJ1-5; 10 bases agree with TRBD1. This TCR came from a man between 50 and 59 years old with urothelial cancer. The CDR3 sequence is CASSSGQGGNQPQHF. CDR3 nucleotides: TGTGCCAGCAGCTCAGGACAGGGGGGCAATCAGCCCCAGCATTTT.